Listed below are T cell receptor beta chains from one sample, sequenced in a study of blood T cells in healthy people across ages. In TCRdb, the 5' RACE reads were re-called with MiXCR into one record per CDR3 protein. Altogether about 590,000 distinct CDR3 sequences are present, roughly 31% being singletons, with the ten largest covering 15% to 18%. The sequenced sample was blood. These receptor sequences come from a woman of 80 years or more in good health. CDR3s leave out the opening cysteine and the closing phenylalanine or tryptophan. Fields, in order: V gene, CDR3 protein.

V gene: TRBV9; CDR3 protein: ASSAGQGGLGQGSYEQY
V gene: TRBV12-3/TRBV12-4; CDR3 protein: ASSLGANVRT
V gene: TRBV5-4; CDR3 protein: ASSSLRDRITDTQY
V gene: TRBV28; CDR3 protein: ACSPLTYGYT
V gene: TRBV6-1; CDR3 protein: ASSEASGGTLTDTQY
V gene: TRBV5-1; CDR3 protein: ASSLRTASTDTQY
V gene: TRBV12-3/TRBV12-4; CDR3 protein: ASTVQGAGELF
V gene: TRBV6-1; CDR3 protein: ASSDGQGTRQF
V gene: TRBV6-1; CDR3 protein: ASRRLSRVLGSNQPQH
V gene: TRBV7-3; CDR3 protein: ASRRVSGGASEQY
V gene: TRBV7-9; CDR3 protein: ASSLGPGQLETQY
V gene: TRBV6-5; CDR3 protein: ASSTDLQGIRSYEQY
V gene: TRBV3-1; CDR3 protein: ASSQGGPADTQY
V gene: TRBV5-1; CDR3 protein: ASRVAGLYTGELF
V gene: TRBV28; CDR3 protein: ASWAPRTGGNQPQH
V gene: TRBV6-6; CDR3 protein: ASSYLSFDRGYT
V gene: TRBV5-6; CDR3 protein: ASSLDCRATNEKLF
V gene: TRBV20-1; CDR3 protein: SALKGQGENGYT
V gene: TRBV25-1; CDR3 protein: ASSGGGEAF
V gene: TRBV7-8; CDR3 protein: AWSLSTYEQY
V gene: TRBV6-1; CDR3 protein: ASSPPGLGAGTDTQY
V gene: TRBV30; CDR3 protein: AWSRRASTIY
V gene: TRBV28; CDR3 protein: ASSSLGVLSDTQY
V gene: TRBV5-1; CDR3 protein: ASSLDMRRRDTQY
V gene: TRBV20-1; CDR3 protein: SARSVHEQF
V gene: TRBV7-9; CDR3 protein: ASSLEGVGYGYT
V gene: TRBV30; CDR3 protein: AWSDPAGSYT
V gene: TRBV6-1; CDR3 protein: VTRSGGPGEQY
V gene: TRBV6-5; CDR3 protein: ASSYSTSSYEQY
V gene: TRBV6-5; CDR3 protein: AGSVTGISQMNSTQY
V gene: TRBV20-1; CDR3 protein: SARDPSRGSDTGELF
V gene: TRBV10-3; CDR3 protein: AITRTQSSEQY
V gene: TRBV3-1; CDR3 protein: ASSLQPGEAF
V gene: TRBV19; CDR3 protein: ASSKSMAPSYEQY
V gene: TRBV6-6; CDR3 protein: ASRHVTGGEGYT
V gene: TRBV7-9; CDR3 protein: ASSFTTRIRNTEAF
V gene: TRBV7-2; CDR3 protein: ASSRTGGKASEAF
V gene: TRBV20-1; CDR3 protein: SARVGLGNQPQH
V gene: TRBV5-4; CDR3 protein: ASSPTSGNTDTQY
V gene: TRBV3-1; CDR3 protein: DSGYTGTGNYEQY
V gene: TRBV6-6; CDR3 protein: ASSRDRSRYEQY
V gene: TRBV7-8; CDR3 protein: ASSLLSGGRETQY